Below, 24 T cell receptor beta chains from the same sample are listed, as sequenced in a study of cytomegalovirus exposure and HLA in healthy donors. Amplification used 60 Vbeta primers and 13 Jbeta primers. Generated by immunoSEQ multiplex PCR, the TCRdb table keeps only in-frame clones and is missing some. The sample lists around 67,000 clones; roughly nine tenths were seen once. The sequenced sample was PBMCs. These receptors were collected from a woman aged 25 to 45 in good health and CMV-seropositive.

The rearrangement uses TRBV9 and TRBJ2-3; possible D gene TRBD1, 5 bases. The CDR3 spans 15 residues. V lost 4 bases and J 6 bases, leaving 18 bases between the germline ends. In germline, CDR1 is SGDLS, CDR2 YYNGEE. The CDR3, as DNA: TGTGCCAGCAGCTCCTCCCACAGCTGGGGCGATACGCAGTATTTT. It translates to CASSSSHSWGDTQYF. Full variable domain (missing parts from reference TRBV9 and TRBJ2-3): DSGVTQTPKHLITATGQRVTLRCSPRSGDLSVYWYQQSLDQGLQFLIQYYNGEERAKGNILERFSAQQFPDLHSELNLSSLELGDSALYFCASSSSHSWGDTQYFGPGTRLTVL.

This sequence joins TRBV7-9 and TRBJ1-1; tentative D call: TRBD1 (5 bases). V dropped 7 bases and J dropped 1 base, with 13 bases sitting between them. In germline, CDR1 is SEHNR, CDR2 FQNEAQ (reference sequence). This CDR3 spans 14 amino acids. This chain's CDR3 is CASNTGTANTEAFF. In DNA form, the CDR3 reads TGTGCCAGCAATACCGGGACTGCGAACACTGAAGCTTTCTTT. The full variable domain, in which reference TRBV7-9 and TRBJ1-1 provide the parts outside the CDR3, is DTGVSQNPRHKITKRGQNVTFRCDPISEHNRLYWYRQTLGQGPEFLTYFQNEAQLEKSRLLSDRFSAERPKGSFSTLEIQRTEQGDSAMYLCASNTGTANTEAFFGQGTRLTVV.

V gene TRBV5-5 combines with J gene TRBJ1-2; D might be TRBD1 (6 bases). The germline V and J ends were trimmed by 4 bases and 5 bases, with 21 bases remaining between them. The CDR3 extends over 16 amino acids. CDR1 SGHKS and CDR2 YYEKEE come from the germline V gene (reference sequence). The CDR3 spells CASSPYIRDTAYGYTF. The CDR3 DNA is TGTGCCAGCAGCCCCTACATACGGGACACAGCTTATGGCTACACCTTC. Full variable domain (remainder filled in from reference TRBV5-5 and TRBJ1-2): DAGVTQSPTHLIKTRGQQVTLRCSPISGHKSVSWYQQVLGQGPQFIFQYYEKEERGRGNFPDRFSARQFPNYSSELNVNALLLGDSALYLCASSPYIRDTAYGYTFGSGTRLTVV.

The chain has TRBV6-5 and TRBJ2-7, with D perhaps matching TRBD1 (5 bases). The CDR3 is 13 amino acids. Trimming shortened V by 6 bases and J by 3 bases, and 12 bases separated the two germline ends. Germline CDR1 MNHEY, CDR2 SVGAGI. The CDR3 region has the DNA TGTGCCAGCAGAACCACGACAGTCTACGAGCAGTACTTC. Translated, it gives CASRTTTVYEQYF.

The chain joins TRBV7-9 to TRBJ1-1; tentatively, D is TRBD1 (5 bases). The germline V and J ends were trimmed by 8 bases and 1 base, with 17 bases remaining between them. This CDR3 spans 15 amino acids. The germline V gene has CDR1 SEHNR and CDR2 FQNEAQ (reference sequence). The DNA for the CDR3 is TGTGCCAGCCGAGACTGGGGACTCAAGAACACTGAAGCTTTCTTT. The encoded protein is CASRDWGLKNTEAFF.

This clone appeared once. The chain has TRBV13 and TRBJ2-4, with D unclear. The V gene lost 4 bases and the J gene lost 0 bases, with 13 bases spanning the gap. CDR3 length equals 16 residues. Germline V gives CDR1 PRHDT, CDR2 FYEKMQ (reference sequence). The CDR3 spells CASSSPMEKAKNIQYF. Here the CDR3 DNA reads TGTGCCAGCAGCTCGCCGATGGAGAAAGCCAAAAACATTCAGTACTTC.

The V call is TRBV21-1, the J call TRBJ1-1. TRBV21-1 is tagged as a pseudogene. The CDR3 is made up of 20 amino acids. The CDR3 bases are TGTGCCAGCAGCAAAGAAGGAGGCGGGCCGGGAGGAAGGAGATCGACTGAAGCTTTCTTT. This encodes CASSKEGGGPGGRRSTEAFF.

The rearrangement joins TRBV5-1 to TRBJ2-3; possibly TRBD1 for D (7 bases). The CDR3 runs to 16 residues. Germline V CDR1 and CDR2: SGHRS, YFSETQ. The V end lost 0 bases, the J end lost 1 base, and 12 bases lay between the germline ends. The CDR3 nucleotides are TGCGCCAGCAGCTTGGTCGGAGGGACAGGCACAGATACGCAGTATTTT. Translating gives CASSLVGGTGTDTQYF.

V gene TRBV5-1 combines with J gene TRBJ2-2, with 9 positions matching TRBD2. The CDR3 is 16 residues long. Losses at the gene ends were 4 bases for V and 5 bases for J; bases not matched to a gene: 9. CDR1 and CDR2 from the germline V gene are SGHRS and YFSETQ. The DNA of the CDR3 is TGCGCCAGCAGCGCGGGGGGGACCACGCGTACCGGGGAGCTGTTTTTT. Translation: CASSAGGTTRTGELFF.

CDR3 loop: CASSVYGTGGAYEQYF. The CDR3 nucleotides are TGTGCCAGCAGTGTATATGGGACAGGGGGGGCCTACGAGCAGTACTTC. V gene TRBV6-1 combines with J gene TRBJ2-7; 11 nucleotides agree with TRBD1. The V segment lost 4 bases and the J segment 2 bases; nucleotides outside the gene matches: 7. Germline V lookup: CDR1 MNHNS, CDR2 SASEGT. This CDR3 contains 16 residues.

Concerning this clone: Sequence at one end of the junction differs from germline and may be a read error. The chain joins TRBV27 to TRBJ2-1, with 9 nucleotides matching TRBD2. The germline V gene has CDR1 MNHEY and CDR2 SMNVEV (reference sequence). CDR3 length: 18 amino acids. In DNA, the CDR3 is TGTGCCAGCAGTTTCGGCGGGAGGGGCAGGGGGGCCTACGATGAGCAGTTCTTC. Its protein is CASSFGGRGRGAYDEQFF.

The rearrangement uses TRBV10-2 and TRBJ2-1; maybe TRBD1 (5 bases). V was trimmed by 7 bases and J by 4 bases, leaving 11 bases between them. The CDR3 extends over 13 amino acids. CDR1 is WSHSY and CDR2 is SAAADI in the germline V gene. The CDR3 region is CASMGRSYNEQFF. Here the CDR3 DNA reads TGCGCCAGCATGGGGCGGAGTTACAATGAGCAGTTCTTC.

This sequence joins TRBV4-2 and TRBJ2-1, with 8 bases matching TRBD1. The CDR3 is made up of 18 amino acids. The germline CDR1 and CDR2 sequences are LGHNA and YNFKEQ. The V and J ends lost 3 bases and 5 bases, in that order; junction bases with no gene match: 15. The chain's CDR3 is CASSHSPGTGAFNNEQFF. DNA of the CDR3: TGTGCCAGCAGCCATTCACCTGGGACAGGAGCTTTTAACAATGAGCAGTTCTTC.

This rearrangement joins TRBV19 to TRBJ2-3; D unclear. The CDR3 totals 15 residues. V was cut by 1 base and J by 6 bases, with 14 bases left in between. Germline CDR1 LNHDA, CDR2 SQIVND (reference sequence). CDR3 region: CASSIGLSDVDTQYF. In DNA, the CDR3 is TGTGCCAGTAGTATAGGACTTTCAGACGTGGATACGCAGTATTTT.

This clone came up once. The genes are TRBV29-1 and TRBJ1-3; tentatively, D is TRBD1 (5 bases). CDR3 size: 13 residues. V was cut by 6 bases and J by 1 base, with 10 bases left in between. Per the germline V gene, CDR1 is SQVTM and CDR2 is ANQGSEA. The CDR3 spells CSVPGTSGNTIYF. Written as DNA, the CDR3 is TGCAGCGTCCCCGGGACTTCTGGAAACACCATATATTTT.

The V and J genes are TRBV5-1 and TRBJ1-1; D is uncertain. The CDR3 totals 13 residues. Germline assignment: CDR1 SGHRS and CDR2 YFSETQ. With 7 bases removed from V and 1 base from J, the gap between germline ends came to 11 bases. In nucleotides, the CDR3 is TGCGCCAGCTCGGGGTTACGGAACACTGAAGCTTTCTTT. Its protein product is CASSGLRNTEAFF.

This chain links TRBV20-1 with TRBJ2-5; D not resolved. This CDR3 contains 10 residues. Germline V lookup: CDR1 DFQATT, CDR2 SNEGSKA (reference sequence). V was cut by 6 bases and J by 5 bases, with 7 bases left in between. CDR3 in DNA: TGCAGTGCGCTATTTGAGACCCAGTACTTC. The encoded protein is CSALFETQYF.

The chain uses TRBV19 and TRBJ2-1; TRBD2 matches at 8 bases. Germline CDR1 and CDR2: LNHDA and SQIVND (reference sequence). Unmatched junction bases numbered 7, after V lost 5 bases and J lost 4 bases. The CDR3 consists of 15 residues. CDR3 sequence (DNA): TGTGCCAGTAGTTGGTCTAGCGGGCCGTACAATGAGCAGTTCTTC. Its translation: CASSWSSGPYNEQFF.

CDR3 in amino acids: CASSLDGLAGTGELFF. The CDR3 DNA follows: TGTGCCAGCAGCTTAGACGGACTAGCGGGCACCGGGGAGCTGTTTTTT. The chain links TRBV7-8 to TRBJ2-2, with TRBD2 matching 11 bases. The ends lost 1 base at V and 4 bases at J; junction bases unmatched: 2. From germline, CDR1 is SGHVS and CDR2 FQNEAQ. This CDR3 is built from 16 residues.

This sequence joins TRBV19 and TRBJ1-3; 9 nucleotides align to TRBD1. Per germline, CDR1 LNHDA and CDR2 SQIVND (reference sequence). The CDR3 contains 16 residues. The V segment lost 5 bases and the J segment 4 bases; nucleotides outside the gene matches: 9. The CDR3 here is CASSRPDRGTGNTIYF. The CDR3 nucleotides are TGTGCCAGTAGTCGGCCGGACAGGGGAACGGGAAACACCATATATTTT. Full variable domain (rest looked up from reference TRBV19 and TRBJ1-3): DGGITQSPKYLFRKEGQNVTLSCEQNLNHDAMYWYRQDPGQGLRLIYYSQIVNDFQKGDIAEGYSVSREKKESFPLTVTSAQKNPTAFYLCASSRPDRGTGNTIYFGEGSWLTVV.

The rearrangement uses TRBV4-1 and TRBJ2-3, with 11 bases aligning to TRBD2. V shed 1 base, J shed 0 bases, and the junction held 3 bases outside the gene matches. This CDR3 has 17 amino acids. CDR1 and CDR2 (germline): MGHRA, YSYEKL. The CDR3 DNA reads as TGCGCCAGCAGCCAAGTGGCTAGCGGGAGGAGCACAGATACGCAGTATTTT. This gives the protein CASSQVASGRSTDTQYF.

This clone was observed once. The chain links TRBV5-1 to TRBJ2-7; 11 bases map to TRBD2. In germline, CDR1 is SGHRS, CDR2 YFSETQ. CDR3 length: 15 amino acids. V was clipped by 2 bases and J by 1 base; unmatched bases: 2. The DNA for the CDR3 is TGCGCCAGCAGCTTCCTAGCGGGAGGATCCTACGAGCAGTACTTC. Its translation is CASSFLAGGSYEQYF.

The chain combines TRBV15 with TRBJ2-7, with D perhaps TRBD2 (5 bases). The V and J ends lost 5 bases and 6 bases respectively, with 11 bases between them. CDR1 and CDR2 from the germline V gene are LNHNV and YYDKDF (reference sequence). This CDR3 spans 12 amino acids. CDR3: CATSQPGSEQYF. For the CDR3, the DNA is TGTGCCACCAGCCAACCGGGGAGCGAGCAGTACTTC.

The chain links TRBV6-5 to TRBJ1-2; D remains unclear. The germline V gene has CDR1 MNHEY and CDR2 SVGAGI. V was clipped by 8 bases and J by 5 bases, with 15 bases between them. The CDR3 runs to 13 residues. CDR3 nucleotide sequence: TGTGCCAGCCATCCCGCTCGGGGATATGGCTACACCTTC. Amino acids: CASHPARGYGYTF.